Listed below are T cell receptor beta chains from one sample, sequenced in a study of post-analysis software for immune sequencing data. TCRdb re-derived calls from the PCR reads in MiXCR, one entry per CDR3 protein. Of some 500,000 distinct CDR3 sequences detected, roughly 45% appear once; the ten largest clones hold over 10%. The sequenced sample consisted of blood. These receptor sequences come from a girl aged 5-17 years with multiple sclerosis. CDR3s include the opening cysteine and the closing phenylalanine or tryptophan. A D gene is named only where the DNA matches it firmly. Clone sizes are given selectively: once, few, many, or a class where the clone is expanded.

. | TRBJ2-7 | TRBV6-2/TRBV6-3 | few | TGTGCCAGCAGCCAAACTAGTCTACAGCAGTACTTC | CASSQTSLQQYF
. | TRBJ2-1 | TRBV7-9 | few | TGTGCCAGCAGCTTTTTCGGTGGTGGCGCACCCGAGGTAAAGCAGTTCTTC | CASSFFGGGAPEVKQFF
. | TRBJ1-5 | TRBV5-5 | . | TGTGCCAGCAGCTTCGAGGGGCCAGGGAGCAATCAGCCCCAGCATTTT | CASSFEGPGSNQPQHF
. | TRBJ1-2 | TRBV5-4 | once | TGTGCCAGCAGCTTTCTAGGACAGAACGTCTATGGCTACACCTTC | CASSFLGQNVYGYTF
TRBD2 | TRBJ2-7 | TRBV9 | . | TGTGCCAGCAGCGCGACTAGCGGCTCTACCTACGAGCAGTACTTC | CASSATSGSTYEQYF
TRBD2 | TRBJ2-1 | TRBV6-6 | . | TGTGCCAGCAGCTCCGGGACTAGCGGGAGGGTTCCGTTCTTC | CASSSGTSGRVPFF
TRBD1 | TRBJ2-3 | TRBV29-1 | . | TGCAGCGTGGCGGACCTGACAGGGAGTACAGATACGCAGTATTTT | CSVADLTGSTDTQYF
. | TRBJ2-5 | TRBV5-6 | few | TGTGCCAGCAGCGCGATTGGGGGGCGCCCCGCCCAAGAGACCCAGTACTTC | CASSAIGGRPAQETQYF
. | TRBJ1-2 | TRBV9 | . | TGTGCCAGCAGCGTAGATTGGAATAACTATGGCTACACCTTC | CASSVDWNNYGYTF
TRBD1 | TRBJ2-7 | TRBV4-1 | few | TGCGCCAGCAGCCAAGCAGTGACAGGGGGCTACGAGCAGTACTTC | CASSQAVTGGYEQYF
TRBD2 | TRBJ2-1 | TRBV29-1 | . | TGCAGCGTTGAAGGAGGACTAGCGGGAGTATACAATGAGCAGTTCTTC | CSVEGGLAGVYNEQFF
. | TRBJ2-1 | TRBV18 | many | TGTGCCAGCTCACCGCAACTAGGGGGCTCCTACAATGAGCAGTTCTTC | CASSPQLGGSYNEQFF
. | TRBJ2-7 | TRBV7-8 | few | TGTGCCAGCACCGAGTCGGGGGCAGGGAGCTACGAGCAGTACTTC | CASTESGAGSYEQYF
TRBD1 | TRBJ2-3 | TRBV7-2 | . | TGTGCCAGCAGCACCCGGGACAGGGGGCTGGATACGCAGTATTTT | CASSTRDRGLDTQYF
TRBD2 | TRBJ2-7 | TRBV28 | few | TGTGCCAGCAGTCCTCGACGACTAGCGGGTACCGCCTACGAGCAGTACTTC | CASSPRRLAGTAYEQYF
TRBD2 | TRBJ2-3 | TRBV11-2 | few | TGTGCCAGCAGCTTCGGACTAGCGGGAGATACGCAGTATTTT | CASSFGLAGDTQYF
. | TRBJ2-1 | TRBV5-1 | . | TGCGCCAGCAGCTTGGAGCACCGGGTGGGGTACAATGAGCAGTTCTTC | CASSLEHRVGYNEQFF
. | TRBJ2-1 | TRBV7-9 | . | TGTGCCAGCAGCTTGGGCCGGGACCTTTTTGAGCAGTTCTTC | CASSLGRDLFEQFF
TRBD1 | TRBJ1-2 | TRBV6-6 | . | TGTGCCAGTGTGATGGGACAGGGGTCCTATGGCTACACCTTC | CASVMGQGSYGYTF
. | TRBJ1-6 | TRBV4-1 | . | TGCGCCAGCAGCCACAGTAATTCACCCCTCCACTTT | CASSHSNSPLHF
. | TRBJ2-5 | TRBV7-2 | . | TGTGCCAGCAGCTCCACGGGACTCCCAGGGGAGACCCAGTACTTC | CASSSTGLPGETQYF
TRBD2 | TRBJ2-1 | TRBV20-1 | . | TGCAGTGCTGGGAGGGCCAGCGATGAGCAGTTCTTC | CSAGRASDEQFF